This T cell receptor (beta chain) was recovered during a study of OX40 agonist ivuxolimab in advanced cancers. The germline gives CDR1 MNHEY, CDR2 SMNVEV (reference sequence). Trimming cost V 5 bases and J 4 bases; bases outside gene matches: 5. The CDR3 runs to 15 residues. Sequencing was performed with immunoSEQ multiplex PCR; in TCRdb, only in-frame clones are kept and a portion is missing. The table shows over 55,000 clones, with 75% to 85% occurring only once. This TCR was recovered from an adult with an advanced solid tumor such as melanoma, head and neck, liver or kidney cancer. The source was CD4+ or CD8+ T cells sorted from blood, collected in a trial of the OX40 agonist ivuxolimab. The V and J genes are TRBV27 and TRBJ1-6; the match to TRBD1 covers 7 bases. The CDR3 loop is CASSRGDSYNSPLHF. CDR3 nucleotide sequence: TGTGCCAGCAGTCGGGGGGACAGTTATAATTCACCCCTCCACTTT.